The 32 T cell receptor beta chains below come from one sample, sequenced in a study of tumor and adjacent non-tumor tissue in lung cancer. A modified ARM-PCR protocol with three rounds of nested PCR amplified TCRbeta. TCRdb passed the multiplex PCR reads through MiXCR, listing each CDR3 protein once. Counted here are roughly 81,000 distinct CDR3 sequences, about 66% occurring once; the ten biggest clones make up roughly 14%. The template was RNA from unsorted bulk tissue. The sequencing input was lung tumor tissue. These receptors were collected from an older man with non-small cell lung cancer.

Remarks on this clonotype: Germline and junction disagree at one end, which may indicate a read error. V gene TRBV12-3 or TRBV12-4 combines with J gene TRBJ2-1; 8 nucleotides line up with TRBD1. The CDR3 covers 14 residues. The CDR3 reads CASSARGLGNEEFF. In DNA form, the CDR3 reads TGTGCCAGCAGCGCCAGGGGGCTTGGCAATGAGGAGTTCTTC.

This clonotype was detected many times. The chain's CDR3 is CASSLGGGHEQYF. The CDR3 DNA sequence: TGTGCCAGCAGTTTGGGTGGGGGTCACGAGCAGTACTTC. The chain has TRBV28 and TRBJ2-7, with D perhaps given as TRBD1 or TRBD2 (5 bases each). CDR1 and CDR2 (germline): MDHEN, SYDVKM. CDR3 length equals 13 residues. V lost 3 bases, J lost 5 bases, and 11 bases lay in between.

V and J are TRBV29-1 and TRBJ2-5, with TRBD2 matching over 9 bases. The CDR3 loop spans 16 amino acids. The junction had 14 bases not matched to a gene; V was cut back by 8 bases and J by 1 base. Per germline, CDR1 SQVTM and CDR2 ANQGSEA. The CDR3 DNA is TGCAGCCCAATTAGGACTAGCGAGGGCCTCCAAGAGACCCAGTACTTC. Translation gives CSPIRTSEGLQETQYF. Full variable domain (outside the CDR3, taken from reference TRBV29-1 and TRBJ2-5): SAVISQKPSRDICQRGTSLTIQCQVDSQVTMMFWYRQQPGQSLTLIATANQGSEATYESGFVIDKFPISRPNLTFSTLTVSNMSPEDSSIYLCSPIRTSEGLQETQYFGPGTRLLVL.

Details on this clonotype: Given a much more abundant clone one base away, this may be a read error. This chain connects TRBV20-1 to TRBJ1-2; possibly TRBD1 for D (5 bases). CDR1 and CDR2 from the germline V gene are DFQATT and SNEGSKA (reference sequence). The CDR3 has 14 amino acids. The CDR3 spells CSARDVRGNYDYTF. DNA for the CDR3: TGCAGTGCTAGAGATGTAAGGGGTAACTATGACTACACCTTC.

The chain employs TRBV29-1 and TRBJ2-7; D gene uncertain. The CDR3 length is 12 residues. Germline loops: CDR1 SQVTM, CDR2 ANQGSEA. Trimming removed 7 bases at V and 7 bases at J, with 17 bases between. Here the CDR3 reads CSGRDGSGEQYF. Here the CDR3 DNA reads TGCAGCGGTAGAGACGGATCGGGTGAGCAGTACTTC.

This clonotype was counted only a few times. This may be a read error, as it is one base from a much larger clone. The V call is TRBV10-3, the J call TRBJ2-3; 12 bases agree with TRBD2. The CDR3 sequence is 13 residues long. Germline lookup yields CDR1 ENHRY and CDR2 SYGVKD. This chain's CDR3 is CVTSSGGEDTQYF. DNA for the CDR3: TGTGTCACATCTAGCGGGGGGGAGGATACGCAGTATTTT.

The chain's CDR3 is CANSLGDGNYEQYF. CDR3 in DNA: TGTGCCAACAGTTTAGGAGACGGAAACTACGAGCAGTACTTC. The V gene is TRBV11-2, the J gene TRBJ2-7, with D hard to call. The CDR3 runs 14 residues. V was trimmed by 10 bases and J by 3 bases, leaving 19 bases between them. Germline V gives CDR1 SGHAT, CDR2 FQNNGV. Full variable domain (missing parts from reference TRBV11-2 and TRBJ2-7): EAGVAQSPRYKIIEKRQSVAFWCNPISGHATLYWYQQILGQGPKLLIQFQNNGVVDDSQLPKDRFSAERLKGVDSTLKIQPAKLEDSAVYLCANSLGDGNYEQYFGPGTRLTVT.

About this clonotype itself: This CDR3 is missing its conserved last phenylalanine or tryptophan, likely due to a read error. The gene calls are TRBV4-2 and TRBJ2-5; D possibly corresponds to TRBD2 (5 bases). V gave up 6 bases and J gave up 5 bases, with 16 bases separating them. Germline lookup yields CDR1 LGHNA and CDR2 YNFKEQ. The CDR3 sequence is 14 residues long. The CDR3: CASSRGTRRETQYL. CDR3 coding DNA: TGTGCCAGCAGTCGCGGCACTAGACGGGAGACCCAGTACTTA.

Points on this clonotype: The CDR3 end shows no conserved phenylalanine or tryptophan, and so a read error is likely. The V and J genes are TRBV6-5 and TRBJ1-2; 7 nucleotides align to TRBD1. The CDR3 has 17 amino acids. From germline, CDR1 is MNHEY and CDR2 SVGAGI. The CDR3 is CVSSYEAPGTAAYGYTI. The CDR3 coding sequence is TGTGTCAGCAGTTACGAGGCCCCCGGGACAGCCGCTTATGGCTACACCATC.

This clonotype has ten or more counts. The chain has TRBV28 and TRBJ2-3, with 9 bases fitting TRBD2. The germline CDR1 and CDR2 sequences are MDHEN and SYDVKM. This CDR3 region has 15 residues. J gave up 2 bases and V 3 bases, and 3 bases lay outside the gene matches. CDR3 amino acids: CASSFWTSATDTQYF. The CDR3 bases are TGTGCCAGCAGTTTTTGGACTAGCGCCACAGATACGCAGTATTTT.

This clonotype was seen a few times. V and J are TRBV28 and TRBJ2-7; no reliable D call. Germline-derived CDR1 and CDR2 are MDHEN and SYDVKM. V shed 6 bases and J shed 0 bases, with 6 bases lying between them. This CDR3 region has 12 residues. The CDR3 loop reads CASRYSSYEQYF. The CDR3 DNA follows: TGTGCCAGCAGATACAGCTCCTACGAGCAGTACTTC.

This clonotype has only one observation. Sequence at one end of the junction differs from germline and may be a read error. The chain combines TRBV12-3 or TRBV12-4 with TRBJ2-3; D might be TRBD2 (7 bases). This CDR3 has 15 residues. Here the CDR3 reads CTSSLTAAGADTQYF. DNA of the CDR3: TGTACCAGCAGTTTGACGGCCGCGGGGGCAGATACGCAATATTTT.

Note on this clonotype: Because the CDR3 is missing its conserved closing phenylalanine or tryptophan, this is likely a read error. The chain recombines TRBV6-1 with TRBJ2-5, with TRBD2 as a possible D gene (6 bases). The CDR3 consists of 12 residues. Germline-derived CDR1 and CDR2 are MNHNS and SASEGT. This CDR3 is CADGPGGETQYL. In DNA, the CDR3 is TGTGCCGACGGTCCCGGGGGAGAGACACAGTACCTC.

This clonotype was found a few times. Being one base from a much bigger clone, this may be a read error. This sequence joins TRBV5-4 and TRBJ1-1, with unresolved D. The CDR3 sequence is 14 residues long. CDR1 SGHNT and CDR2 YYREEE come from the germline V gene (reference sequence). The CDR3 is CAISPVTRSTEAFF. As DNA, the CDR3 is TGTGCCATCAGCCCCGTGACTCGAAGCACTGAAGCTTTCTTT.

This clonotype was seen once. The junction departs from germline at one end; a sequencing error may be responsible. The CDR3 DNA reads TGTGCCAGCGGGCTTCAGGGTGGTGAGAAGTTCTTC. As protein: CASGLQGGEKFF. The gene calls are TRBV6-5 and TRBJ2-1; D may be TRBD1 (5 bases). CDR1 MNHEY and CDR2 SVGAGI come from the germline V gene. This CDR3 has 12 amino acids.

Details on this clonotype: One end of the junction varies from germline; a read error may be responsible. This chain connects TRBV5-6 to TRBJ1-4, with a possible D match to TRBD1 (5 bases). Germline values: CDR1 SGHDT, CDR2 YYEEEE. The length of the CDR3 is 15 residues. For the CDR3, the DNA is TGTGCCAGCAGCCCGATCCGACATGGGACGGAAAAATTGTTTTTT. Amino acid sequence: CASSPIRHGTEKLFF.

This clonotype was found a few times. The junction and the germline gene differ at one end; a read error may be behind it. This chain joins TRBV2 and TRBJ2-1, with a weak D call TRBD2 (6 bases). Germline-derived CDR1 and CDR2 are SNHLY and FYNNEI. The CDR3 loop spans 14 amino acids. The CDR3, as DNA: TGTGCCAGCCTTGGGGGGTATCCCTACGATGAGCAGTTCTTC. Translating gives CASLGGYPYDEQFF.

This clonotype was seen many times. The V and J genes are TRBV28 and TRBJ1-6; perhaps TRBD1 as D (5 bases). The CDR3 sequence is 13 residues long. Germline V gene lookup returns CDR1 MDHEN and CDR2 SYDVKM. Deletions cut 10 bases from V and 7 bases from J, with 14 bases between. CDR3 bases: TGTGCCATTCCGGGGCCCACAAATTCACCCCTCCACTTT. Translating it yields CAIPGPTNSPLHF.

The chain links TRBV11-2 to TRBJ2-7, with D tentatively TRBD1 (5 bases). This CDR3 comprises 12 residues. Germline loops: CDR1 SGHAT, CDR2 FQNNGV. Trimming cost V 5 bases and J 9 bases, with 14 bases left between them. The CDR3 reads CASSPTGHGQYF. In DNA form, the CDR3 reads TGTGCCAGCAGCCCCACAGGACACGGGCAGTACTTC.

This clonotype has more than one count but fewer than ten. One base away lies a much larger clone, so this may be a sequencing read error. The CDR3 spells CSVGQGSYGYTF. For the CDR3, the DNA is TGCAGCGTCGGGCAGGGCTCTTATGGCTACACCTTC. This chain connects TRBV29-1 to TRBJ1-2; D might be TRBD1 (5 bases). Germline CDR1 SQVTM, CDR2 ANQGSEA. The germline V and J ends were trimmed by 6 bases and 5 bases, with 13 bases remaining between them. The CDR3 extends over 12 amino acids.

The chain uses TRBV5-1 and TRBJ2-7, with D perhaps matching TRBD2 (5 bases). Germline assignment: CDR1 SGHRS and CDR2 YFSETQ. This CDR3 contains 16 residues. V dropped 0 bases and J dropped 6 bases, with 19 bases sitting between them. The CDR3 DNA sequence: TGCGCCAGCAGCTTGGGTACTGCGGGTCCGAAGGCCGAGCAGTACTTC. Its translation is CASSLGTAGPKAEQYF.

This clonotype came up many times. The chain links TRBV30 to TRBJ2-2; D is perhaps TRBD1 (6 bases). The ends were cut back, 8 bases at V and 4 bases at J, with 14 bases in the middle. This CDR3 spans 13 amino acids. From germline, CDR1 is GTSNPN and CDR2 SVGIG (reference sequence). CDR3 sequence: CARTGYGTGELFF. The CDR3 DNA reads TGTGCCAGAACAGGGTATGGCACCGGGGAGCTGTTTTTT.

This clonotype was recorded at least ten times. The chain has TRBV10-2 and TRBJ1-2; TRBD1 aligns across 7 bases. After removal of 9 bases from V and 5 bases from J, the junction contained 9 bases not matched to a gene. Germline assignment: CDR1 WSHSY and CDR2 SAAADI. The length of the CDR3 is 13 residues. The CDR3, as DNA: TGCGCCAGTCAGACAGGGCCTACGTATGGCTACACCTTC. This encodes CASQTGPTYGYTF.

Details on this clonotype: A read error may be the cause here, since a much bigger clone is one base away. The chain links TRBV5-6 to TRBJ1-1; maybe TRBD1 (5 bases). The CDR3 is 13 amino acids. Germline V gene sequence: CDR1 SGHDT, CDR2 YYEEEE. In DNA form, the CDR3 reads TGTACCAGCAGCTGGGGACGAAACACTGAAGCTTTCTTT. Translated, it gives CTSSWGRNTEAFF.

In its sample, this clonotype was seen a few times. A read error may explain this, as a much larger clone is one base away. The chain couples TRBV5-4 to TRBJ2-5, with TRBD2 matching over 9 bases. This CDR3 spans 16 amino acids. Germline CDR1 and CDR2: SGHNT and YYREEE (reference sequence). CDR3 loop: CASSSGLAISQETRYF. CDR3 bases: TGTGCCAGCAGCTCGGGACTAGCCATTTCTCAAGAGACCCGGTACTTC.

On this clonotype itself: Since a much larger clone is just one base distant, this may be a read error. The genes are TRBV10-3 and TRBJ2-7; 7 bases line up with TRBD2. The CDR3 runs to 14 residues. In germline, CDR1 is ENHRY, CDR2 SYGVKD. V lost 8 bases, J lost 1 base, and 8 bases stayed unmatched. The CDR3 DNA is TGTGCCATCGGTGGCCGGGGAGGGTCCTACGAGCAGTACTTC. The encoded protein is CAIGGRGGSYEQYF.

This clonotype was seen repeatedly, ten times or more. The chain employs TRBV2 and TRBJ1-6; D is unclear. Trimming removed 5 bases at V and 5 bases at J, with 13 bases between. CDR1 is SNHLY, CDR2 FYNNEI, per germline. The CDR3 loop spans 15 amino acids. CDR3 DNA: TGTGCCAGCAGTCAGAGGGAAGGGAATAATTCACCCCTCCACTTT. Translated: CASSQREGNNSPLHF.

As regards this clonotype: A junction end diverges from the germline sequence, so it may reflect a read error. The rearrangement links TRBV5-4 to TRBJ2-5; the D call may be TRBD1 or TRBD2 (5 bases each). Germline V gene lookup returns CDR1 SGHNT and CDR2 YYREEE (reference sequence). The CDR3 totals 15 residues. CDR3 loop: CASSFWDRWREAQYF. The CDR3 region has the DNA TGTGCCAGCAGCTTCTGGGACCGGTGGAGAGAGGCCCAGTACTTC.

Comment on this clonotype: A read error may explain this, as a much larger clone is one base away. The CDR3 DNA sequence: TGTGCCTGCAGCCCGACCGAAGGCAGGGCGAGCTATGGCTACACCTTC. Residues: CACSPTEGRASYGYTF. The chain uses TRBV5-5 and TRBJ1-2, with D perhaps matching TRBD1 (5 bases). CDR1 is SGHKS, CDR2 YYEKEE, per germline (reference sequence). The CDR3 runs 16 residues.

Many counts were recorded for this clonotype. The chain uses TRBV5-6 and TRBJ2-5; D may match TRBD1 or TRBD2 (5 bases each). The CDR3 extends over 14 amino acids. Germline V gene sequence: CDR1 SGHDT, CDR2 YYEEEE. V dropped 4 bases and J dropped 5 bases, with 15 bases sitting between them. The CDR3 spells CASSRPGTVETQYF. The DNA of the CDR3 is TGTGCCAGCAGCAGGCCGGGGACGGTGGAGACCCAGTACTTC.

In the case of this clonotype: Compared with germline, one end of the junction differs, possibly owing to a read error. The chain has TRBV5-6 and TRBJ2-7, with a weak D call TRBD2 (6 bases). In germline, CDR1 is SGHDT, CDR2 YYEEEE. The CDR3 is 13 amino acids. The CDR3 nucleotides are TGTGCCAGCAGCTGTGTTGCCAGGAGGGAGCAGTATTTC. It codes for CASSCVARREQYF.

Concerning this clonotype itself: At one end, the junction sequence differs from germline, possibly due to a read error. The chain is built from TRBV28 and TRBJ2-7, with D unclear. This CDR3 comprises 11 residues. The germline V gene encodes CDR1 MDHEN and CDR2 SYDVKM. CDR3 coding DNA: TGTGTCAGCAGTGAGGACCACGAGCAGTACTTC. It codes for CVSSEDHEQYF.